The 17 T cell receptor beta chains listed next were all sequenced from one sample in a study of cytomegalovirus exposure and HLA in healthy donors (dated by TCRdb to 2016 to 2017). Library preparation was by the immunoSEQ multiplex PCR assay. For the multiplex PCR, a mixture combining 60 forward primers for TCR Vbeta segments and 13 reverse primers for TCR Jbeta segments was used. In its TCRdb copy, this immuneACCESS table keeps in-frame sequences only and misses some clones. Where compared with another copy, unresolved V genes explain less than half of these, and the others have no known cause. The sample data list 130,000 or so clones, and less than 85% of these were observed just once. The ten largest clones capture roughly 2.1% of the sample. Sequencing was done on a sample of PBMCs. The receptors originated from a woman in her thirties or forties in good health and CMV-seropositive.

The chain has TRBV7-2 and TRBJ2-1, with TRBD1 matching 9 bases. The CDR3 consists of 16 residues. The germline CDR1 and CDR2 sequences are SGHTA and FQGNSA. V was clipped by 3 bases and J by 7 bases; unmatched bases: 10. The CDR3 region has the DNA TGTGCCAGCAGCTTTTTGGACAGGGGAGTTGGGAATGAGCAGTTCTTC. Protein: CASSFLDRGVGNEQFF.

The chain recombines TRBV29-1 with TRBJ2-5, with 8 positions matching TRBD1. This CDR3 is built from 13 residues. With V trimmed by 6 bases and J by 5 bases, 8 bases remained unmatched. The V gene's germline CDR1 is SQVTM and CDR2 ANQGSEA. CDR3 coding DNA: TGCAGCGTCGCGACAGGGGTCGGGGAGACCCAGTACTTC. The encoded protein is CSVATGVGETQYF.

The chain joins TRBV28 to TRBJ1-5; 8 positions agree with TRBD1. The CDR3 consists of 15 residues. Germline-derived CDR1 and CDR2 are MDHEN and SYDVKM. J gave up 6 bases and V 7 bases, and 11 bases lay outside the gene matches. In nucleotides, the CDR3 is TGTGCCAGCAACTGGGACAGGAGGGGGAGTCAGCCCCAGCATTTT. Its translation is CASNWDRRGSQPQHF.

The gene calls are TRBV5-1 and TRBJ1-6, with D unresolved. Trimming removed 0 bases at V and 8 bases at J, with 6 bases between. Germline CDR1 and CDR2: SGHRS and YFSETQ. This CDR3 is 13 amino acids long. The CDR3 DNA follows: TGCGCCAGCAGCTTGGAAACAGATTCACCCCTCCACTTT. It codes for CASSLETDSPLHF.

This rearrangement joins TRBV5-4 to TRBJ2-3; weak D call: TRBD1 (5 bases). In germline, CDR1 is SGHNT, CDR2 YYREEE (reference sequence). The CDR3 loop spans 14 amino acids. Trimming removed 4 bases at V and 1 base at J, with 10 bases between. CDR3 sequence reads: CASSPQQGTDTQYF. CDR3 bases: TGTGCCAGCAGCCCCCAACAGGGCACAGATACGCAGTATTTT.

The genes are TRBV19 and TRBJ2-1; 9 positions match TRBD2. Germline V CDR1 and CDR2: LNHDA, SQIVND (reference sequence). Trimming took 1 base from V and 11 from J; bases not matched to a gene: 12. The CDR3 runs to 16 residues. The CDR3 sequence: CASSIGLAGGPNQQFF. The CDR3 DNA is TGTGCCAGTAGTATAGGGTTGGCGGGGGGGCCGAATCAGCAGTTCTTC.

This chain joins TRBV11-2 and TRBJ1-4; D possibly corresponds to TRBD1 (6 bases). This CDR3 region has 16 residues. V shed 1 base and J shed 8 bases, with 17 bases lying between them. Germline values: CDR1 SGHAT, CDR2 FQNNGV. The CDR3: CASSLGEGGISEKLFF. In nucleotides, the CDR3 is TGTGCCAGCAGCTTAGGAGAAGGGGGAATTTCCGAAAAACTGTTTTTT. The whole variable domain, filled in from reference TRBV11-2 and TRBJ1-4, reads EAGVAQSPRYKIIEKRQSVAFWCNPISGHATLYWYQQILGQGPKLLIQFQNNGVVDDSQLPKDRFSAERLKGVDSTLKIQPAKLEDSAVYLCASSLGEGGISEKLFFGSGTQLSVL.

The chain couples TRBV4-2 to TRBJ2-1; the D gene is possibly TRBD2 (7 bases). CDR3 length equals 15 residues. V was shortened by 1 base and J by 2 bases, with 9 bases between the two germline ends. Germline V gene data show CDR1 as LGHNA and CDR2 as YNFKEQ. CDR3 DNA: TGTGCCAGCAGCCAAGCGGGGGGCACCTACAATGAGCAGTTCTTC. This translates into CASSQAGGTYNEQFF.

This chain connects TRBV7-3 to TRBJ2-7; weak D call: TRBD2 (6 bases). CDR1 and CDR2 (germline): SGHTA, FQGTGA. V shed 3 bases and J shed 2 bases, with 14 bases lying between them. The CDR3 sequence is 15 residues long. The CDR3 DNA is TGTGCCAGCAGCTTGGGTCCTAGCGTTCCCTACGAGCAGTACTTC. This codes for CASSLGPSVPYEQYF. The full variable domain, its missing parts supplied by reference TRBV7-3 and TRBJ2-7, is GAGVSQTPSNKVTEKGKYVELRCDPISGHTALYWYRQSLGQGPEFLIYFQGTGAADDSGLPNDRFFAVRPEGSVSTLKIQRTERGDSAVYLCASSLGPSVPYEQYFGPGTRLTVT.

V and J are TRBV6-5 and TRBJ2-5, with 9 bases fitting TRBD1. Losses at the gene ends were 4 bases for V and 11 bases for J; bases not matched to a gene: 5. CDR3 length: 12 residues. Germline V lookup: CDR1 MNHEY, CDR2 SVGAGI. The CDR3 protein is CASSSPDRGQYF. In DNA form, the CDR3 reads TGTGCCAGCAGTTCCCCGGACAGGGGACAGTACTTC.

The chain is built from TRBV19 and TRBJ2-6; D remains ambiguous. Per germline, CDR1 LNHDA and CDR2 SQIVND (reference sequence). V was trimmed by 7 bases and J by 0 bases, leaving 13 bases between them. This CDR3 region has 16 residues. The CDR3: CASTAPGDSGANVLTF. In DNA form, the CDR3 reads TGTGCCAGTACCGCCCCCGGAGACTCTGGGGCCAACGTCCTGACTTTC.

This chain links TRBV4-1 with TRBJ1-6; D is ambiguous. The CDR3 is 15 residues long. Germline-derived CDR1 and CDR2 are MGHRA and YSYEKL. V was pared by 0 bases and J by 8 bases, with 11 bases between. CDR3 in DNA: TGCGCCAGCAGCCAAGATGTAGTTGTGGATTCACCCCTCCACTTT. Encoded protein: CASSQDVVVDSPLHF.

Written as DNA, the CDR3 is TGTGCCAGCAGCTTAATAAACGACTACGGCAATGGCTACACCTTC. As protein: CASSLINDYGNGYTF. The chain combines TRBV7-3 with TRBJ1-2; no reliable D call. V lost 1 base, J lost 6 bases, and 15 bases lay in between. Germline values: CDR1 SGHTA, CDR2 FQGTGA. The CDR3 covers 15 residues.

The rearrangement joins TRBV11-1 to TRBJ2-7; TRBD2 matches 9 bases. There are 17 residues in the CDR3. J lost 0 bases, V lost 11 bases, and 17 bases had no gene match. CDR1 and CDR2 (germline): SGHAT, FQDESV (reference sequence). The CDR3: CARRQEERGDHSYEQYF. As DNA, the CDR3 is TGTGCCCGCCGACAGGAGGAGCGGGGGGACCACTCCTACGAGCAGTACTTC.

The rearrangement joins TRBV28 to TRBJ2-3; 8 bases match TRBD2. The CDR3 length is 21 residues. V was clipped by 1 base and J by 0 bases; unmatched bases: 18. Germline CDR1 reads MDHEN; CDR2 reads SYDVKM. CDR3 sequence (DNA): TGTGCCAGCAGTTTATCGTCCCCGGGCGGGGGGCAACAGCATAGCACAGATACGCAGTATTTT. This encodes CASSLSSPGGGQQHSTDTQYF. Variable domain in full (rest from reference TRBV28 and TRBJ2-3): DVKVTQSSRYLVKRTGEKVFLECVQDMDHENMFWYRQDPGLGLRLIYFSYDVKMKEKGDIPEGYSVSREKKERFSLILESASTNQTSMYLCASSLSSPGGGQQHSTDTQYFGPGTRLTVL.

This chain joins TRBV20-1 and TRBJ2-1; D uncertain. The germline V and J ends were trimmed by 7 bases and 9 bases, with 10 bases remaining between them. The CDR3 spans 10 residues. The germline CDR1 and CDR2 sequences are DFQATT and SNEGSKA (reference sequence). Written as DNA, the CDR3 is TGCAGTGGCGTAGTCGGTGAGCAGTTCTTC. This sequence encodes CSGVVGEQFF.

The chain recombines TRBV19 with TRBJ1-2, with 8 bases identical to TRBD1. The CDR3 is 14 residues long. Trimming at V came to 6 bases and at J to 6 bases, leaving 9 bases not matched to a gene. Germline V gene lookup returns CDR1 LNHDA and CDR2 SQIVND (reference sequence). In DNA form, the CDR3 reads TGTGCCAGTAGGCGACAGGGGTCTGACGATGGCTACACCTTC. The encoded protein is CASRRQGSDDGYTF.